This T cell receptor (beta chain) was captured by sequencing in a study of blood T cell repertoires in COVID-19. Trimming took off 4 bases at V and 1 base at J, with 16 bases between the two ends. Germline V lookup: CDR1 KGHSH, CDR2 LQKENI. This CDR3 is 16 amino acids long. The table came from immunoSEQ multiplex PCR; TCRdb's copy has only in-frame clones and leaves some out. The sample contains under 200,000 clones, around 86% of which appear only once. Sequences were obtained from peripheral blood. The TCR was taken from a woman older than 75 in a cohort sampled during active or convalescent COVID-19. V and J are TRBV18 and TRBJ1-2, with D perhaps TRBD1 (5 bases). The CDR3: CASSQGTGRVNYGYTF. CDR3 in DNA: TGTGCCAGCTCACAAGGGACTGGACGAGTTAACTATGGCTACACCTTC. The full variable domain, its missing parts supplied by reference TRBV18 and TRBJ1-2, is NAGVMQNPRHLVRRRGQEARLRCSPMKGHSHVYWYRQLPEEGLKFMVYLQKENIIDESGMPKERFSAEFPKEGPSILRIQQVVRGDSAAYFCASSQGTGRVNYGYTFGSGTRLTVV.